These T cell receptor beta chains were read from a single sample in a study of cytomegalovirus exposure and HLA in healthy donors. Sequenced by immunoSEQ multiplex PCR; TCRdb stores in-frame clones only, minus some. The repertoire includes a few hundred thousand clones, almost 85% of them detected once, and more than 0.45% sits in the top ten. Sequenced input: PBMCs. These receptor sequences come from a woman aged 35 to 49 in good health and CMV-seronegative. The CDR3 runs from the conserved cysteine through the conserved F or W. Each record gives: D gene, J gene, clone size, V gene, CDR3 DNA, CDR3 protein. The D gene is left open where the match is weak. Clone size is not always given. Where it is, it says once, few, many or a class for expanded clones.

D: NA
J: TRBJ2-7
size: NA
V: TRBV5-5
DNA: TGTGCCAGCGGGGCCGGGACACCCATCGAGCAGTACTTC
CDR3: CASGAGTPIEQYF

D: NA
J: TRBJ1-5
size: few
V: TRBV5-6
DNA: TGTGCCAGCAGCTGGCGGGGGGCCGGAGGGCCCCAGCATTTT
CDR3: CASSWRGAGGPQHF

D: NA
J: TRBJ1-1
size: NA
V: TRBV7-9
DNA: TGTGCCAGCAGCTTAGCCGCGGGTACTGAAGCTTTCTTT
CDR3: CASSLAAGTEAFF

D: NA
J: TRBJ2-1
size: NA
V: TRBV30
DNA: TGTGCCTGGAGTGTATTCCCCGGGAACTACAATGAGCAGTTCTTC
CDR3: CAWSVFPGNYNEQFF

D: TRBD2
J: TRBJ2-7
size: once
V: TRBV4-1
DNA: TGCGCCAGCAGCCAGGGCTCTAGCGGGGGGGTCTACGAGCAGTACTTC
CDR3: CASSQGSSGGVYEQYF

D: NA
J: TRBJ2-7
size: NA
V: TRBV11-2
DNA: TGTGCCAGCAGCTTATCCTTGGGCTCCGAGCAGTACTTC
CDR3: CASSLSLGSEQYF

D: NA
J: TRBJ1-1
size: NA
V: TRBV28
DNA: TGTGCCAGCAGTTTGAGCGTTAGGAACACTGAAGCTTTCTTT
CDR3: CASSLSVRNTEAFF

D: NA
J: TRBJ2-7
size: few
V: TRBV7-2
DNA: TGTGCCAGCAGCTTAGGCGCCTACGAGCAGTACTTC
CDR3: CASSLGAYEQYF

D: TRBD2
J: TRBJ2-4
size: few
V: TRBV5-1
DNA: TGCGCCAGCAGCCCCCAGGGAGGGGCTCGGGGGGACATTCAGTACTTC
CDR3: CASSPQGGARGDIQYF

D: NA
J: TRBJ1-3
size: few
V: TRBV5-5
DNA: TGTGCCAGCAGCTTGGAGGGGTCGTTTGGAAACACCATATATTTT
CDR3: CASSLEGSFGNTIYF

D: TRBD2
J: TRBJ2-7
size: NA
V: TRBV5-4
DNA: TGTGCCAGCAGCCTAGGACTAGCGGGTTCTTACGAGCAGTACTTC
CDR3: CASSLGLAGSYEQYF

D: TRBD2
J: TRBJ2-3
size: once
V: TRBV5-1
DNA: TGCGCCAGCAGCTCCTCGGGACTAGCTAGAGATACGCAGTATTTT
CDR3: CASSSSGLARDTQYF

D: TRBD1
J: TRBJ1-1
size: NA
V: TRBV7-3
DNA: TGTGCCAGCTTACCGGACAGGGGACCCAAAGCTTTCTTT
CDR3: CASLPDRGPKAFF

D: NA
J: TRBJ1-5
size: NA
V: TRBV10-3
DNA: TGTGCCATCGGTCCTAATCCGGAGCTAAGCAATCAGCCCCAGCATTTT
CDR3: CAIGPNPELSNQPQHF

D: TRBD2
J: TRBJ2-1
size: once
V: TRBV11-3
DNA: TGTGCCAGCAGCTTAGGGGTTAGCGGGGATTACAATGAGCAGTTCTTC
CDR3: CASSLGVSGDYNEQFF

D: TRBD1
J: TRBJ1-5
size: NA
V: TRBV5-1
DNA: TGCGCCAGCAGCTTGGTTGCAGGGGGCCAGGGTCAGCCCCAGCATTTT
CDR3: CASSLVAGGQGQPQHF

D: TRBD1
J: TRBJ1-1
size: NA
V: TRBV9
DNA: TGTGCCAGCAGCGTAGGGACAGGGAGGGGGACTGAAGCTTTCTTT
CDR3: CASSVGTGRGTEAFF

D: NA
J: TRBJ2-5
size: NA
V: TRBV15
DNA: TGTGCCACCAGGACGGGGTACCAAGAGACCCAGTACTTC
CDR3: CATRTGYQETQYF

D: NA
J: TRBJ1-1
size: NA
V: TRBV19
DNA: TGTGCCAGTAGTATAGGTCACAGCCCGAACACTGAAGCTTTCTTT
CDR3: CASSIGHSPNTEAFF

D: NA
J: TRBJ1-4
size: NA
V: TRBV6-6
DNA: TGTGCCAGCAGTTACCTGCTTACACCTGAAAAACTGTTTTTT
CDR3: CASSYLLTPEKLFF

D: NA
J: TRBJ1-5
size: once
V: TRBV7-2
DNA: TGTGCCAGCAGTATCGACAGGTACCAGCCCCAGCATTTT
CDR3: CASSIDRYQPQHF

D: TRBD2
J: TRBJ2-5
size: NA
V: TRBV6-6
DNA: TGTGCCAGCAGCGAGCGGGGGGCCAACCAAGAGACCCAGTACTTC
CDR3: CASSERGANQETQYF

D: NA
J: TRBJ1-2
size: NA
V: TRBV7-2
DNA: TGTGCCAGCAGCTTATCCCCCGGCCCACCAACCAGGGTCCACTATGGCTACACCTTC
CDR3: CASSLSPGPPTRVHYGYTF

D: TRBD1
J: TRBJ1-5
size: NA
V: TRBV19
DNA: TGTGCCAGTGATACGGGGACAGGGGTTCCTCAGCCCCAGCATTTT
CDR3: CASDTGTGVPQPQHF

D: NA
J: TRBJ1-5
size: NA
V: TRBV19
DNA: TGTGCCAGTAGTCTCCTAAATCAGCCCCAGCATTTT
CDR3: CASSLLNQPQHF

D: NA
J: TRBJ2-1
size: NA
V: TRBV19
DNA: TGTGCCAGTAATGTAAGGGGGTTTAACAATGAGCAGTTCTTC
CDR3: CASNVRGFNNEQFF

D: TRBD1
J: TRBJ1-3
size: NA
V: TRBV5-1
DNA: TGCGCCAGCAGCCCGGCCGGGACAGGCTTGGACACCATATATTTT
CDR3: CASSPAGTGLDTIYF

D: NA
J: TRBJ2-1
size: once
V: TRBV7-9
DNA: TGTGCCAGCAGCTTAGTCGATAGCTCCTACAATGAGCAGTTCTTC
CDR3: CASSLVDSSYNEQFF

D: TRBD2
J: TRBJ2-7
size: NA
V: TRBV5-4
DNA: TGTGCCAGCAGCTCGGGGGGGACGGGGAGCTCCTACGAGCAGTACTTC
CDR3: CASSSGGTGSSYEQYF

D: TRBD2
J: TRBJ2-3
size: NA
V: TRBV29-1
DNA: TGCAGCGTTCCCTCGGGGGGGGGTAGCACAGATACGCAGTATTTT
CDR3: CSVPSGGGSTDTQYF

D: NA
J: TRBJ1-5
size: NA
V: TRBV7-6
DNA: TGTGCCAGCAGCTTAGACAGGGGCAATCAGCCCCAGCATTTT
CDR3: CASSLDRGNQPQHF

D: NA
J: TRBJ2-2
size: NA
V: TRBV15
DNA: TGTGCCACCAGCAGAGAAGGCGGGAACACCGGGGAGCTGTTTTTT
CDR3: CATSREGGNTGELFF

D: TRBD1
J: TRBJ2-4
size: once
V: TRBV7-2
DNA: TGTGCCAGCAGCTTACGTCCGGCAGGGCAGGGGGACATTCAGTACTTC
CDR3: CASSLRPAGQGDIQYF

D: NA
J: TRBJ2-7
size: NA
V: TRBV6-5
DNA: TGTGCCAGCACCTACCGGGCGGGGACCTCCTACGAGCAGTACTTC
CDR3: CASTYRAGTSYEQYF

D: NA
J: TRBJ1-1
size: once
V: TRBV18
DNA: TGTGCCAGCTCACCACAGAGATTGAACACTGAAGCTTTCTTT
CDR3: CASSPQRLNTEAFF

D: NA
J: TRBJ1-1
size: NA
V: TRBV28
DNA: TGTGCCAGCAGTGAGGGCCATCGGTTGACTGAAGCTTTCTTT
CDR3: CASSEGHRLTEAFF

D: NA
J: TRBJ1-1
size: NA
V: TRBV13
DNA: TGTGCCAGCAGCTTTGAGGAGGAGAACACTGAAGCTTTCTTT
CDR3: CASSFEEENTEAFF

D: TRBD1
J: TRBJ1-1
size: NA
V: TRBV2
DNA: TGTGCCAGCAGAGAGCGGACAGGGATGGCTGAAGCTTTCTTT
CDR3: CASRERTGMAEAFF

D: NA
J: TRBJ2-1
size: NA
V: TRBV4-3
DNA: TGCGCCAGCAGCCAATCTGGCTCAGCGAATGAGCAGTTCTTC
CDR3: CASSQSGSANEQFF